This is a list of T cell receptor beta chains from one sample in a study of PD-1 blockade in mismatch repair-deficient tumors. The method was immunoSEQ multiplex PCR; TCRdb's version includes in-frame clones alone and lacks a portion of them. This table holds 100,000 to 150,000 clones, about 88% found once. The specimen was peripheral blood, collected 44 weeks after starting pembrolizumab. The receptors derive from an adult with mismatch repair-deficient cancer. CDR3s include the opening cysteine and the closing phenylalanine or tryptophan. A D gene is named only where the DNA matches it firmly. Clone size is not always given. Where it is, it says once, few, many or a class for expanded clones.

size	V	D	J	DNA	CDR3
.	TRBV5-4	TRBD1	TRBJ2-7	TGTGCCAGCAGCCCAGGGGGACCCTACGAGCAGTACTTC	CASSPGGPYEQYF
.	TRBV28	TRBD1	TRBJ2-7	TGTGCCAGCAGATCCGCGACAGGGAGATACTACGAGCAGTACTTC	CASRSATGRYYEQYF
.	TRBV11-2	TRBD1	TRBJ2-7	TGTGCCAGCAGCTTAGTTCGAGGACAGGGTAGGACCTACGAGCAGTACTTC	CASSLVRGQGRTYEQYF
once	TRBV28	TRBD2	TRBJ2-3	TGTGCCAGCAGTGGGGGGGTGGGCCGATCTAGCACAGATACGCAGTATTTT	CASSGGVGRSSTDTQYF
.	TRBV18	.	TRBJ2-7	TGTGCCAGCTCACCGGACCCGGTGGGGAGCTACGAGCAGTACTTC	CASSPDPVGSYEQYF
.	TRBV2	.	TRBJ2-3	TGTGCCAGCAGTGAGGGCCCAGGTTGGGAAGGCGACACAGATACGCAGTATTTT	CASSEGPGWEGDTDTQYF
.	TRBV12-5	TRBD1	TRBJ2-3	TGTGCTAGTGGTTTGGTACAGGGGTTGTATTTT	CASGLVQGLYF
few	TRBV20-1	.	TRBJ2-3	TGCAGTGGGGCAGACACAGATACGCAGTATTTT	CSGADTDTQYF
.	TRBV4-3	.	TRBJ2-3	TGCGCCAGCAGCCGGGTCTGGGGGATTAGCACAGATACGCAGTATTTT	CASSRVWGISTDTQYF
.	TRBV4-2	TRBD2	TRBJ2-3	TGTGCCAGCAGCCAAGACCCACTAGCGGGAGGGCAGCCAGATACGCAGTATTTT	CASSQDPLAGGQPDTQYF
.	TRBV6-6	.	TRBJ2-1	TGTGCCAGCAGAAGGAGACTCCGACCATACAATGAGCAGTTCTTC	CASRRRLRPYNEQFF
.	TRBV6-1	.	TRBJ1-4	TGTGCCAGCAGTGGGTCGGTTTTCGGAACTAATGAAAAACTGTTTTTT	CASSGSVFGTNEKLFF
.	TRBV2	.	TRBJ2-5	TGTGCCAGCAGTGGGGGTTTCTCCGGGACCCTAAGGGAGACCCAGTACTTC	CASSGGFSGTLRETQYF
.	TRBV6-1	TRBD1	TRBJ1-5	TGTGCCAGCAGTGACCGGGACAGCCGACAGCCCCAGCATTTT	CASSDRDSRQPQHF
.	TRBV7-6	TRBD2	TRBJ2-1	TGTGCCAGCAGCTTCCCGACTAGCGGGAGCAGTTTCCCGGATGAGCAGTTCTTC	CASSFPTSGSSFPDEQFF
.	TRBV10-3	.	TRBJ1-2	TGTGCCATCAGTGAGTTAACTTATACAGGCTCGGGCTACACCTTC	CAISELTYTGSGYTF
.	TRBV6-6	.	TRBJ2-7	TGTGCCAGCAGTTACTCGGACGACTCCTACGAGCAGTACTTC	CASSYSDDSYEQYF
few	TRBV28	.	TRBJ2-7	TGTGCCAGCAGCCCTCCCCTCCTGTGGTACGAGCAGTACTTC	CASSPPLLWYEQYF
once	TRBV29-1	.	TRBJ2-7	TGCAGCGTTGAAGCTCCAGGCTACTACGAGCAGTACTTC	CSVEAPGYYEQYF
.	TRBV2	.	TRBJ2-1	TGTGCCAGCAGTGAGCCCGAAAGCAATGAGCAGTTCTTC	CASSEPESNEQFF
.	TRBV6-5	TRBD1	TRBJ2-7	TGTGCCAGCAGTTACTCAACCGTAGACAGGGGGTACGAGCAGTACTTC	CASSYSTVDRGYEQYF
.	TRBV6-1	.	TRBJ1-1	TGTGCCAGCGCCCGTGCGGGATACACGAACACTGAAGCTTTCTTT	CASARAGYTNTEAFF
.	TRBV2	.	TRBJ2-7	TGTGCCAGCAGTAAATCGGCGGGCTCCGTTTACGAGCAGTACTTC	CASSKSAGSVYEQYF
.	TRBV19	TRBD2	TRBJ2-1	TGTGCCTCCTCCGGGAGGACTAGCGGGTACAATGAGCAGTTCTTC	CASSGRTSGYNEQFF
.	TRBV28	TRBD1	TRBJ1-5	TGTGCCAGCGCCGCGACAGGGTTTAATCAGCCCCAGCATTTT	CASAATGFNQPQHF
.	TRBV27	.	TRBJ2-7	TGTGCCAGCAGCCGAAACACCTTAGGCTACGAGCAGTACTTC	CASSRNTLGYEQYF
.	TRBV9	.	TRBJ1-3	TGTGCCAGCAGCGTAGACTGGAGCTCTGGAAACACCATATATTTT	CASSVDWSSGNTIYF
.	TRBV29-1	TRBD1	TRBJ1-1	TGCAGCGGGGGACAGGGTGGCACTGAAGCTTTCTTT	CSGGQGGTEAFF
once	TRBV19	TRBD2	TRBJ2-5	TGTGCCAGTAGTATAGACGGACTAGCGGGGCAAGAGACCCAGTACTTC	CASSIDGLAGQETQYF
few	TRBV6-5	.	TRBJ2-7	TGTGCCAGCAGTTACCGTAGCGGCTACGAGCAGTACTTC	CASSYRSGYEQYF
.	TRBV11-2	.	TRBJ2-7	TGTGCCAGCAGCTTTGGCGCCTCTAGCGTCGGTTGGTACGAGCAGTACTTC	CASSFGASSVGWYEQYF
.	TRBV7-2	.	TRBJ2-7	TGTGCCAGCAGCCCAATTTCGGGTCCGTACGAGCAGTACTTC	CASSPISGPYEQYF
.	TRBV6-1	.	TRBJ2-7	TGTGCCAGCAGTGAAGACCCGGGGACCTCCTACGAGCAGTACTTC	CASSEDPGTSYEQYF
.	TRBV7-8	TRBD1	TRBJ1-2	TGTGCCAGCAGCTCCCCGGGACAGGGTCACTATGGCTACACCTTC	CASSSPGQGHYGYTF
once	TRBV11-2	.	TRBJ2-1	TGTGCCAGCAGCCTGCAACGGGTAAGTGAGCAGTTCTTC	CASSLQRVSEQFF
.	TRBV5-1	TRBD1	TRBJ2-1	TGCGCCAGCAGCTTGGTAGGGACAGCCTACAATGAGCAGTTCTTC	CASSLVGTAYNEQFF
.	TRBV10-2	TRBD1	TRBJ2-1	TGCGCCAGCAGTGAAAGGGGGCTAAATGAGCAGTTCTTC	CASSERGLNEQFF
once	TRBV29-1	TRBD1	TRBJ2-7	TGCAGCGTACGTCCGACAGGGACCCCCTACGAGCAGTACTTC	CSVRPTGTPYEQYF
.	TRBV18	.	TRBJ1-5	TGTGCCAGCTCACCGGCTGCAGGATGGAATCAGCCCCAGCATTTT	CASSPAAGWNQPQHF
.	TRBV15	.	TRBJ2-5	TGTGCCACCAGCAGAGATCACGGTTTCGGTAAACAAGAGACCCAGTACTTC	CATSRDHGFGKQETQYF
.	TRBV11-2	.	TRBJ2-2	TGTGCCAGCAGCCGTAGTCCGGTTTTGAGCGGCACCGGGGAGCTGTTTTTT	CASSRSPVLSGTGELFF
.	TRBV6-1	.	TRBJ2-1	TGTGCCAGCAATCGACTGGGGTCCTACAATGAGCAGTTCTTC	CASNRLGSYNEQFF
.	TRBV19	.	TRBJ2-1	TGTGCCAGTAGTATAGCCCCGTTGGGGAGCAATGAGCAGTTCTTC	CASSIAPLGSNEQFF
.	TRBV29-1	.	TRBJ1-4	TGCAGCGTCCCTTTCGATGAAAAACTGTTTTTT	CSVPFDEKLFF
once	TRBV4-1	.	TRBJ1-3	TGCGCCAGCAGCCAAGGGGCTTCTATGGCAACTGGAAACACCATATATTTT	CASSQGASMATGNTIYF
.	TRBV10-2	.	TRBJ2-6	TGCGCCAGCAGTGAGTCCGAAGGGGCTGGGGCCAACGTCCTGACTTTC	CASSESEGAGANVLTF
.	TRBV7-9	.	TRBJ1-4	TGTGCCAGCAGTTTAGCAGGCCTCAATTCAGGTGAAAAACTGTTTTTT	CASSLAGLNSGEKLFF
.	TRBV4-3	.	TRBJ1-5	TGCGCCAGCAGCCAAAAAGTACTTGGGCCCCAGCATTTT	CASSQKVLGPQHF
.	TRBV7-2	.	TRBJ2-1	TGTGCCAGCAGCCCCTACCTCTCCCCGCAGTTCTTC	CASSPYLSPQFF
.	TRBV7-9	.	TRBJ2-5	TGTGCCAGCACTTTCGGGACACCCGGGGAGACCCAGTACTTC	CASTFGTPGETQYF
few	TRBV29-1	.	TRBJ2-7	TGCAGCGTCGGAGACTCCTACGAGCAGTACTTC	CSVGDSYEQYF
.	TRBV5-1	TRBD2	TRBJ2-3	TGCGCCAGCAGCTCAGGGACTAGCGTTTTAGATACGCAGTATTTT	CASSSGTSVLDTQYF
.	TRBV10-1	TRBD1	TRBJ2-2	TGCGCCAGCAGTGCGGGACAGGGTGGCACCGGGGAGCTGTTTTTT	CASSAGQGGTGELFF
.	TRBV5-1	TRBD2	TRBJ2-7	TGCGCCAGCAGCTTGGCCGGGGGGGACTACGAGCAGTACTTC	CASSLAGGDYEQYF
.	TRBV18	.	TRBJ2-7	TGTGCCAGCTCACCCGAGGACGGCTACGAGCAGTACTTC	CASSPEDGYEQYF
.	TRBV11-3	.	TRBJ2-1	TGTGCCAGCAGCTTAGGGAGCTACAATGAGCAGTTCTTC	CASSLGSYNEQFF
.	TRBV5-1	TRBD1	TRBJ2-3	TGCGCCAGCAGCTTGGATGGAGACAGGGGCACAGATACGCAGTATTTT	CASSLDGDRGTDTQYF